What follows are 24 T cell receptor beta chains derived from one specimen sequenced in a study of blood T cell repertoires in COVID-19 (dated by TCRdb to the early 2020s). Library preparation used the immunoSEQ multiplex PCR assay. Imported from immuneACCESS, the table was reduced by TCRdb to in-frame sequences with V and J called. These copies leave out some clones; in studies compared against another copy, an unresolved V gene accounts for under half, and the cause of the remainder is not known. This sample holds 250,000 or so clones; roughly nine tenths were observed only once. In total, the top ten clones hold roughly 4.5% of the sample. Material: peripheral blood. All receptors derive from a woman in her 40s who had recovered from COVID-19.

The chain uses TRBV19 and TRBJ1-1; tentatively, D is TRBD1 (5 bases). Germline CDR1 is LNHDA and CDR2 is SQIVND (reference sequence). V lost 5 bases and J lost 1, with 17 bases in between. This CDR3 has 16 amino acids. The CDR3 bases are TGTGCCAGTAGTGTTGCCCAGGGTGTTCGGAACACTGAAGCTTTCTTT. Translating gives CASSVAQGVRNTEAFF.

The chain employs TRBV6-5 and TRBJ2-3, with D possibly TRBD2 on 5 matching bases. Germline-derived CDR1 and CDR2 are MNHEY and SVGAGI. Trimming cost V 6 bases and J 6 bases, with 10 bases left between them. This CDR3 is 12 amino acids long. This CDR3 reads CASRSRGDTQYF. The CDR3 bases are TGTGCCAGCAGGTCCCGAGGGGATACGCAGTATTTT.

This chain links TRBV7-9 with TRBJ2-2, with 11 bases lining up with TRBD2. With V trimmed by 0 bases and J by 8 bases, 8 bases remained unmatched. CDR3 length: 17 amino acids. Germline V gene sequence: CDR1 SEHNR, CDR2 FQNEAQ (reference sequence). This CDR3 is CASSLASLAGGRGELFF. In DNA form, the CDR3 reads TGTGCCAGCAGCTTAGCGTCCCTAGCGGGAGGCAGAGGGGAGCTGTTTTTT.

This rearrangement joins TRBV19 to TRBJ2-1; a possible D gene is TRBD1 (5 bases). This CDR3 spans 12 amino acids. CDR1 is LNHDA and CDR2 is SQIVND in the germline V gene (reference sequence). Trimming pared 10 bases from V and 6 bases from J, leaving 13 bases between. Written as DNA, the CDR3 is TGTGCCACGGGCAGCCAGGGCAATGAGCAGTTCTTC. Translating gives CATGSQGNEQFF.

V is TRBV2 and J is TRBJ2-5; possibly TRBD1 for D (5 bases). Trimming removed 3 bases at V and 9 bases at J, with 5 bases between. CDR3 length equals 10 residues. Germline V CDR1 and CDR2: SNHLY, FYNNEI. This CDR3 is CASSDRAQYF. The CDR3 bases are TGTGCCAGCAGTGACAGGGCCCAGTACTTC.

The chain uses TRBV2 and TRBJ1-2, with 10 bases lining up with TRBD1. CDR3 length: 14 residues. V shed 7 bases, J shed 8 bases, and the junction held 10 bases outside the gene matches. CDR1 SNHLY and CDR2 FYNNEI come from the germline V gene. The CDR3 loop is CASTSGQGMWGYTF. CDR3 DNA sequence: TGTGCCAGCACGTCGGGACAGGGGATGTGGGGCTACACCTTC.

The chain uses TRBV24-1 and TRBJ2-1; D perhaps matches TRBD2 (6 bases). The ends were cut back, 7 bases at V and 7 bases at J, with 25 bases in the middle. In germline, CDR1 is KGHDR, CDR2 SFDVKD. The CDR3 loop spans 17 amino acids. The CDR3 sequence is CATSPSGAGIQRNEQFF. The DNA for the CDR3 is TGTGCCACCAGCCCGTCCGGAGCGGGCATACAAAGGAATGAGCAGTTCTTC.

This chain links TRBV12-5 with TRBJ2-3; TRBD2 matches 11 bases. This CDR3 is built from 16 residues. From germline, CDR1 is LGHNT and CDR2 FRNRAP. J gave up 0 bases and V 7 bases, and 6 bases lay outside the gene matches. The CDR3 is CASAKGLAVSTDTQYF. Here the CDR3 DNA reads TGTGCTAGTGCTAAGGGACTAGCGGTTAGCACAGATACGCAGTATTTT. The full variable domain, its missing parts supplied by reference TRBV12-5 and TRBJ2-3, is DARVTQTPRHKVTEMGQEVTMRCQPILGHNTVFWYRQTMMQGLELLAYFRNRAPLDDSGMPKDRFSAEMPDATLATLKIQPSEPRDSAVYFCASAKGLAVSTDTQYFGPGTRLTVL.

V and J are TRBV9 and TRBJ2-3, with no clear D. The CDR3 totals 15 residues. V lost 3 bases to trimming and J lost 4 bases, with 15 bases between them. Germline values: CDR1 SGDLS, CDR2 YYNGEE. The CDR3 DNA reads as TGTGCCAGCAGCGCCAATCCCCCGGGTGCAGATACGCAGTATTTT. Translating it yields CASSANPPGADTQYF.

The V call is TRBV2, the J call TRBJ2-2, with TRBD2 matching over 7 bases. The ends lost 2 bases at V and 5 bases at J; junction bases unmatched: 5. CDR1 SNHLY and CDR2 FYNNEI come from the germline V gene. The CDR3 has 15 residues. The CDR3 nucleotides read TGTGCCAGCAGTGAATCTTCGCGGGGGACCGGGGAGCTGTTTTTT. This encodes CASSESSRGTGELFF.

This clone occurred a few times. This chain joins TRBV7-9 and TRBJ1-5; D not certain. V was pared by 4 bases and J by 6 bases, with 13 bases between. Germline CDR1 is SEHNR and CDR2 is FQNEAQ (reference sequence). The CDR3 is 14 residues long. As DNA, the CDR3 is TGTGCCAGCAGCTACAGTAGTCCCGGTCAGCCCCAGCATTTT. Protein product: CASSYSSPGQPQHF.

The chain carries TRBV5-1 and TRBJ2-2; D gene unclear. Germline-derived CDR1 and CDR2 are SGHRS and YFSETQ. The CDR3 extends over 15 amino acids. The V end lost 3 bases, the J end lost 4 bases, and 13 bases lay between the germline ends. The DNA of the CDR3 is TGCGCCAGCAGCTCGGTAGTTAGAGGCACCGGGGAGCTGTTTTTT. It translates to CASSSVVRGTGELFF.

The genes are TRBV11-3 and TRBJ2-1; 8 bases agree with TRBD2. V shed 0 bases and J 2 bases; nucleotides not matched to a gene: 3. There are 16 residues in the CDR3. Per the germline V gene, CDR1 is SGHNT and CDR2 is YENEEA. The CDR3 sequence: CASSLDLAGPYNEQFF. CDR3 coding DNA: TGTGCCAGCAGCTTAGATTTAGCGGGACCCTACAATGAGCAGTTCTTC.

This chain joins TRBV14 and TRBJ1-2, with D perhaps TRBD1 (5 bases). CDR3 size: 17 residues. V shed 0 bases and J shed 0 bases, with 14 bases lying between them. Germline lookup yields CDR1 SGHDN and CDR2 FVKESK. DNA of the CDR3: TGTGCCAGCAGCCAAGATTCAGGGCTCTCTTCTAACTATGGCTACACCTTC. Amino acid sequence: CASSQDSGLSSNYGYTF.

This clone was counted once. This sequence joins TRBV6-1 and TRBJ2-7, with TRBD2 as a possible D gene (5 bases). Trimming left V 2 bases short and J 6 bases short, with 11 bases between. CDR1 MNHNS and CDR2 SASEGT come from the germline V gene. The CDR3 is 13 residues long. The CDR3 region has the DNA TGTGCCAGCAGTGAACTTCCCCGGGGCGAGCAGTACTTC. Protein product: CASSELPRGEQYF.

This clone was seen just once. The chain combines TRBV11-2 with TRBJ2-3, with D perhaps matching TRBD2 (6 bases). V lost 5 bases, J lost 3 bases, and 18 bases lay in between. The CDR3 extends over 16 amino acids. Germline-derived CDR1 and CDR2 are SGHAT and FQNNGV. DNA for the CDR3: TGTGCCAGCAGCCCGGGGACTGGAGCAGCGACAGATACGCAGTATTTT. It translates to CASSPGTGAATDTQYF.

V and J are TRBV5-4 and TRBJ1-1; D not resolved. This CDR3 is built from 13 residues. Germline CDR1 and CDR2: SGHNT and YYREEE (reference sequence). V was pared by 4 bases and J by 0 bases, with 7 bases between. The CDR3 DNA is TGTGCCAGCAGCCCCGCAGTGAACACTGAAGCTTTCTTT. Amino acid sequence: CASSPAVNTEAFF.

The V call is TRBV19, the J call TRBJ2-7; 8 positions agree with TRBD2. The germline V gene has CDR1 LNHDA and CDR2 SQIVND (reference sequence). The trim removed 5 bases at V and 8 bases at J, leaving 8 bases unmatched. The CDR3 has 13 residues. CDR3 bases: TGTGCCAGTAGTGTAGCGGGATCCACTCAGCAGTACGTC. This sequence encodes CASSVAGSTQQYV.

The chain joins TRBV4-3 to TRBJ2-3, with 9 bases lining up with TRBD2. Germline V lookup: CDR1 LGHNA, CDR2 YSLEER. With 1 base clipped from V and 6 bases from J, the junction kept 5 bases outside the gene matches. The CDR3 has 15 amino acids. The CDR3 DNA follows: TGCGCCAGCAGCCAAGGGGCGGGAGGGTCGGATACGCAGTATTTT. It encodes CASSQGAGGSDTQYF.

The chain joins TRBV2 to TRBJ2-1; D unclear. Germline lookup yields CDR1 SNHLY and CDR2 FYNNEI. This CDR3 spans 13 amino acids. Trimming removed 7 bases from V and 15 bases from J, with 22 bases in between. The CDR3 nucleotides are TGTGCCAGCACCCTGCTAACGCTGACAACCTGGTTCTTC. Translation gives CASTLLTLTTWFF.

The gene calls are TRBV27 and TRBJ2-3; a possible D gene is TRBD1 (6 bases). CDR3 length: 14 amino acids. CDR1 and CDR2 from the germline V gene are MNHEY and SMNVEV (reference sequence). V shed 2 bases and J shed 7 bases, with 13 bases lying between them. The CDR3 protein is CASSLDRLSNTQYF. CDR3 in DNA: TGTGCCAGCAGTTTAGACAGGTTGTCCAATACGCAGTATTTT.

This chain uses TRBV7-2 with TRBJ2-7; 8 nucleotides line up with TRBD1. This CDR3 has 14 residues. Germline CDR1 reads SGHTA; CDR2 reads FQGNSA. V trimming: 5 bases; J trimming: 0 bases; junction bases outside the gene matches: 3. As DNA, the CDR3 is TGTGCCAGCAGCCGGACAGGGAGCTCCTACGAGCAGTACGTC. It codes for CASSRTGSSYEQYV.

The chain recombines TRBV9 with TRBJ2-3; a weak D match, TRBD2 (6 bases). V dropped 3 bases and J dropped 2 bases, with 13 bases sitting between them. Germline-derived CDR1 and CDR2 are SGDLS and YYNGEE. The CDR3 runs to 15 residues. The CDR3: CASSEGWGLTDTQYF. CDR3 coding DNA: TGTGCCAGCAGCGAGGGGTGGGGACTCACAGATACGCAGTATTTT.

CDR3 loop: CASSMTWDTPSTDTQYF. The DNA of the CDR3 is TGTGCCAGTAGTATGACGTGGGACACACCTAGCACAGATACGCAGTATTTT. V gene TRBV19 combines with J gene TRBJ2-3, with D perhaps matching TRBD1 (6 bases). The V gene's germline CDR1 is LNHDA and CDR2 SQIVND (reference sequence). V gave up 3 bases and J gave up 0 bases, with 16 bases separating them. This CDR3 is built from 17 residues.